This TCR beta chain is drawn from a study of graft-versus-host responses after intestinal transplantation. Study-level findings and limits: Some patients had graft-donor T cell macrochimerism, and their allografts showed high graft-versus-host to host-versus-graft clonal ratios.

As concerns this clone: Its target is not known.

Only in-frame clones appear in the TCRdb table, and some are missing; sequencing was by immunoSEQ multiplex PCR. The sample holds about 88,000 clones, 80% to 95% seen once. Germline V gene lookup returns CDR1 MDHEN and CDR2 SYDVKM. The CDR3 has 16 residues. V lost 4 bases, J lost 7 bases, and 10 bases stayed unmatched. Sample: unstimulated CD4+ T cells sorted from spleen or lymph node cells, taken before transplant. The chain uses TRBV28 and TRBJ2-1, with TRBD1 matching over 10 bases. The TCR comes from a human donor who was the organ donor for an intestinal transplant. CDR3 sequence (DNA): TGTGCCAGCAGTTCCGCCGGGACAGGGGAGTTGAATGAGCAGTTCTTC. The encoded protein is CASSSAGTGELNEQFF.